The clone carrying this T cell receptor beta chain has more than one count but fewer than ten. Its antigen remains unidentified. This sample's treatment: roughly 20 received Ad26.COV2.S at low or high dose, single or two shots; about 5 received placebo; per-sample allocation not given. Sampling occurred on day 63 after the first vaccine or placebo injection. Cohort 1b enrolled adults aged 18-55 years in Boston. The CDR3 runs 16 residues. Trimming took 5 bases from V and 4 from J; bases not matched to a gene: 10. Per germline, CDR1 MNHEY and CDR2 SMNVEV (reference sequence). The data are from a study of Ad26.COV2.S vaccination and SARS-CoV-2 variants. The wider study: The study gave Ad26.COV2.S intramuscularly, once or twice 56 days apart.

Some clones are missing from TCRdb's copy, which holds only in-frame ones; the method was immunoSEQ multiplex PCR. The sample carries approximately 410,000 clones, around 89% recorded once. Study-wide results and caveats: Placebo recipients and vaccine recipients were similar in non-spike TCR breadth. Breadth and depth estimates from TCRs may understate total T cell responses.

This TCR came from a person between 18 and 65 years old who received the Ad26.COV2.S COVID-19 vaccine or a placebo. The sample consisted of peripheral blood, taken in a trial of Ad26.COV2.S vaccine versus placebo. The chain carries TRBV27 and TRBJ1-2, with TRBD1 matching 10 bases. CDR3 protein: CASSPGTGAGSYGYTF. The CDR3 DNA follows: TGTGCCAGCAGTCCCGGGACAGGGGCGGGAAGCTATGGCTACACCTTC.